This passage covers 23 T cell receptor beta chains from one sample sequenced in a study of blood T cell repertoires in COVID-19. The method was immunoSEQ multiplex PCR; TCRdb's version includes in-frame clones alone and lacks a portion of them. The data show approximately 230,000 clones, with roughly 88% seen just once and approximately 6% held by the top ten. Sequenced sample: peripheral blood. The origin of the receptors is a woman in her twenties or thirties with COVID-19, enrolled during active disease.

The rearrangement links TRBV4-2 to TRBJ1-4; TRBD1 matches at 8 bases. CDR1 and CDR2 (germline): LGHNA, YNFKEQ. The ends lost 2 bases at V and 7 bases at J; junction bases unmatched: 9. The CDR3 runs 16 residues. The CDR3 bases are TGTGCCAGCAGCCAAACAGCCGGACAGGGTGGTGAAAAACTGTTTTTT. It is translated as CASSQTAGQGGEKLFF.

Here the CDR3 DNA reads TGTGCCAGCAGCCCACGGGACAGTTTTGACTCTGGGGCCAACGTCCTGACTTTC. It codes for CASSPRDSFDSGANVLTF. The J gene is TRBJ2-6, the V gene TRBV7-8, with 7 bases lining up with TRBD1. Germline values: CDR1 SGHVS, CDR2 FQNEAQ. The CDR3 loop spans 18 amino acids. Trimming removed 5 bases from V and 0 bases from J; junction bases left unmatched: 10.

This rearrangement joins TRBV6-5 to TRBJ2-1, with TRBD2 as a possible D gene (5 bases). The CDR3 length is 15 residues. Germline V gene lookup returns CDR1 MNHEY and CDR2 SVGAGI. The V gene lost 6 bases and the J gene lost 2 bases, with 14 bases spanning the gap. Here the CDR3 DNA reads TGTGCCAGCAGCGACATAGCTAGCCCCTACAATGAGCAGTTCTTC. Translating it yields CASSDIASPYNEQFF.

V gene TRBV6-5 combines with J gene TRBJ2-2, with 8 positions matching TRBD2. The V gene's germline CDR1 is MNHEY and CDR2 SVGAGI. Losses at the gene ends were 6 bases for V and 6 bases for J; bases not matched to a gene: 6. This CDR3 is built from 14 residues. CDR3 DNA sequence: TGTGCCAGCAGCCTGACTAGCGAGGCCGGGGAGCTGTTTTTT. It encodes CASSLTSEAGELFF.

The rearrangement links TRBV28 to TRBJ1-6, with TRBD1 identical over 7 bases. CDR1 and CDR2 (germline): MDHEN, SYDVKM. The J segment lost 7 bases and the V segment lost 6 bases, leaving 6 bases of the junction unmatched. This CDR3 is built from 14 residues. CDR3 region: CASSSDRTNSPLHF. The CDR3 DNA is TGTGCCAGCAGCTCGGACAGGACCAATTCACCCCTCCACTTT.

The rearrangement joins TRBV2 to TRBJ2-2, with D possibly matching TRBD1 (6 bases). The CDR3 is 13 residues long. The ends were cut back, 10 bases at V and 2 bases at J, with 11 bases in the middle. Germline CDR1 is SNHLY and CDR2 is FYNNEI. The DNA for the CDR3 is TGTGCCATCGGCAGGGGAAACACCGGGGAGCTGTTTTTT. This sequence encodes CAIGRGNTGELFF. The whole variable domain, remainder taken from reference TRBV2 and TRBJ2-2, is EPEVTQTPSHQVTQMGQEVILRCVPISNHLYFYWYRQILGQKVEFLVSFYNNEISEKSEIFDDQFSVERPDGSNFTLKIRSTKLEDSAMYFCAIGRGNTGELFFGEGSRLTVL.

This clone occurred a few times. The gene calls are TRBV9 and TRBJ2-2, with D possibly TRBD2 on 6 matching bases. The CDR3 contains 15 residues. The ends were cut back, 0 bases at V and 6 bases at J, with 12 bases in the middle. The germline gives CDR1 SGDLS, CDR2 YYNGEE. The CDR3 DNA follows: TGTGCCAGCAGCGTAGTGCGGGGTTACGCCGGGGAGCTGTTTTTT. It encodes CASSVVRGYAGELFF.

The J gene is TRBJ2-6, the V gene TRBV6-5; tentative D call: TRBD2 (6 bases). This CDR3 comprises 15 residues. V was trimmed by 5 bases and J by 0 bases, leaving 8 bases between them. In germline, CDR1 is MNHEY, CDR2 SVGAGI. The CDR3 here is CASSPGGSGANVLTF. For the CDR3, the DNA is TGTGCCAGCAGTCCCGGGGGCTCTGGGGCCAACGTCCTGACTTTC.

This chain's CDR3 is CASSESRQNYGYTF. CDR3 sequence (DNA): TGCGCCAGCAGTGAGTCGAGACAGAACTATGGCTACACCTTC. The V and J genes are TRBV10-1 and TRBJ1-2; D perhaps matches TRBD1 (5 bases). V was cut by 0 bases and J by 2 bases, with 7 bases left in between. Germline V gives CDR1 WNHNN, CDR2 SYGVQD (reference sequence). The CDR3 length is 14 residues.

The chain has TRBV6-5 and TRBJ1-1; 8 positions match TRBD1. Trimming cost V 4 bases and J 3 bases; bases outside gene matches: 4. CDR3 length: 14 amino acids. Per the germline V gene, CDR1 is MNHEY and CDR2 is SVGAGI. This CDR3 is CASSSGQGYTEAFF. As DNA, the CDR3 is TGTGCCAGCAGTTCAGGACAGGGCTACACTGAAGCTTTCTTT.

The rearrangement joins TRBV3-1 (or the pseudogene TRBV3-2) to TRBJ1-5; no clear D. This CDR3 has 14 amino acids. Deletions cut 0 bases from V and 4 bases from J, with 7 bases between. Looked up from germline, CDR1 is LGHDT and CDR2 is YNNKEL (reference sequence). CDR3 loop: CASSQDSTNQPQHF. The CDR3 coding sequence is TGTGCCAGCAGCCAAGATTCTACGAATCAGCCCCAGCATTTT.

The genes are TRBV5-6 and TRBJ2-4; D is possibly TRBD1 (5 bases). The CDR3 loop spans 14 amino acids. Germline-derived CDR1 and CDR2 are SGHDT and YYEEEE. V was shortened by 4 bases and J by 0 bases, with 8 bases between the two germline ends. The DNA of the CDR3 is TGTGCCAGCAGCCAGACAGTAGCCAAAAACATTCAGTACTTC. Protein: CASSQTVAKNIQYF.

The rearrangement links TRBV7-9 to TRBJ1-4; 9 bases line up with TRBD1. This CDR3 region has 15 residues. Germline values: CDR1 SEHNR, CDR2 FQNEAQ (reference sequence). Trimming at V came to 5 bases and at J to 8 bases, leaving 9 bases not matched to a gene. The CDR3 DNA is TGTGCCAGCAGCGAAAACACAGGGGGCGAGGAAAAACTGTTTTTT. Translation: CASSENTGGEEKLFF.

This clone was seen only once. This sequence joins TRBV12-5 and TRBJ2-6; TRBD1 aligns across 8 bases. The germline V gene has CDR1 LGHNT and CDR2 FRNRAP. The ends lost 3 bases at V and 0 bases at J; junction bases unmatched: 19. The CDR3 has 22 amino acids. The CDR3 is CASGFPGTGLGGGSSGANVLTF. CDR3 nucleotides: TGTGCTAGTGGTTTCCCCGGGACAGGCCTAGGCGGCGGAAGCTCTGGGGCCAACGTCCTGACTTTC.

The rearrangement uses TRBV4-3 and TRBJ1-1, with D unresolved. There are 10 residues in the CDR3. Trimming left V 8 bases short and J 10 bases short, with 11 bases between. CDR1 is LGHNA, CDR2 YSLEER, per germline. The CDR3: CASPQLGAFF. The CDR3 DNA sequence: TGCGCCAGCCCACAGCTTGGAGCTTTCTTT.

The gene calls are TRBV7-8 and TRBJ2-1, with a tentative D call TRBD2 (5 bases). Germline-derived CDR1 and CDR2 are SGHVS and FQNEAQ. The ends were cut back, 3 bases at V and 7 bases at J, with 13 bases in the middle. The CDR3 covers 14 residues. CDR3 in DNA: TGTGCCAGCAGCTTGCTAGGAGGATCGAATGAGCAGTTCTTC. This translates into CASSLLGGSNEQFF. Full variable domain (remainder filled in from reference TRBV7-8 and TRBJ2-1): GAGVSQSPRYKVAKRGQDVALRCDPISGHVSLFWYQQALGQGPEFLTYFQNEAQLDKSGLPSDRFFAERPEGSVSTLKIQRTQQEDSAVYLCASSLLGGSNEQFFGPGTRLTVL.

The J gene is TRBJ1-2, the V gene TRBV7-2; 11 nucleotides match TRBD1. Germline V CDR1 and CDR2: SGHTA, FQGNSA. The CDR3 length is 15 residues. The V and J ends lost 4 bases and 3 bases, in that order; junction bases with no gene match: 4. CDR3 protein: CASSSPGQGDYGYTF. The CDR3 region has the DNA TGTGCCAGCAGCTCCCCGGGACAGGGGGACTATGGCTACACCTTC.

The V gene is TRBV28, the J gene TRBJ1-2; perhaps TRBD1 as D (5 bases). The CDR3 covers 13 residues. Germline CDR1 and CDR2: MDHEN and SYDVKM. Deletions cut 3 bases from V and 1 base from J, with 6 bases between. The CDR3: CASSFQGNYGYTF. The DNA for the CDR3 is TGTGCCAGCAGTTTTCAGGGTAACTATGGCTACACCTTC.

This sequence joins TRBV14 and TRBJ2-2, with 7 positions matching TRBD1. Trimming removed 4 bases from V and 4 bases from J; junction bases left unmatched: 9. The CDR3 loop spans 16 amino acids. Germline V CDR1 and CDR2: SGHDN, FVKESK. The CDR3 region is CASSRPGQSRTGELFF. The DNA of the CDR3 is TGTGCCAGCAGCCGCCCGGGACAGAGCCGCACCGGGGAGCTGTTTTTT.

The J gene is TRBJ2-1, the V gene TRBV6-2 or TRBV6-3; possible D gene TRBD1, 6 bases. CDR1 and CDR2 (germline): MNHEY, SVGEGT. The V end lost 6 bases, the J end lost 9 bases, and 12 bases lay between the germline ends. This CDR3 region has 12 residues. The CDR3 protein is CASSVQGGEQFF. As DNA, the CDR3 is TGTGCCAGCAGCGTACAGGGTGGTGAGCAGTTCTTC.

The table lists this clone with a count of one. The chain couples TRBV12-5 to TRBJ2-1; 7 bases line up with TRBD2. The CDR3 is 15 amino acids. Germline V gene data show CDR1 as LGHNT and CDR2 as FRNRAP. Unmatched junction bases numbered 8, after V lost 1 base and J lost 8 bases. CDR3 protein: CASGLGWGGIDEQFF. The CDR3 bases are TGTGCTAGTGGTTTGGGATGGGGGGGAATCGATGAGCAGTTCTTC.

J is TRBJ1-2 and V is TRBV29-1; tentatively, D is TRBD1 (6 bases). This CDR3 spans 13 amino acids. The V and J ends lost 3 bases and 2 bases respectively, with 10 bases between them. Germline V gene sequence: CDR1 SQVTM, CDR2 ANQGSEA. The DNA of the CDR3 is TGCAGCGTTGATACAGGGCCCAACTATGGCTACACCTTC. Translating gives CSVDTGPNYGYTF.

The V call is TRBV6-5, the J call TRBJ1-6; D ambiguous. CDR1 is MNHEY, CDR2 SVGAGI, per germline. Trimming removed 10 bases from V and 0 bases from J, with 7 bases in between. The CDR3 is 13 amino acids. The CDR3 region is CATGSSYNSPLHF. The CDR3 DNA sequence: TGTGCCACTGGGAGCTCCTATAATTCACCCCTCCACTTT.